Following are 26 T cell receptor beta chains from one sample sequenced in a study of neurological immune-mediated disorders (dated by TCRdb to the late 2010s). Libraries were made using 5' RACE. These reads were obtained on an Illumina HiSeq 2500. The raw public data were reprocessed by TCRdb itself: fastp quality trimming at Q25, MiXCR clonotype calling, in-frame beta chains only. Each record represents a unique CDR3 protein, reported with the most common genes and DNA among its rows. The table for this sample lists tens of thousands of distinct CDR3 sequences; 3% to 4% of them were counted only once. The ten largest clones take up over 3.5% of the sample. Specimen: PBMCs. These receptor sequences come from a man aged 40-50 years with multiple sclerosis.

At least ten counts were recorded for this clonotype. This rearrangement joins TRBV29-1 to TRBJ1-3; 10 bases are shared with TRBD1. Trimming at V came to 4 bases and at J to 0 bases, leaving 9 bases not matched to a gene. The germline V gene has CDR1 SQVTM and CDR2 ANQGSEA. The CDR3 length is 17 residues. CDR3: CSVGSFGTGDSGNTIYF. The CDR3 nucleotides are TGCAGCGTTGGGAGCTTCGGGACAGGGGACTCTGGAAACACCATATATTTT.

The rearrangement links TRBV3-1 to TRBJ2-7, with D hard to call. Looked up from germline, CDR1 is LGHDT and CDR2 is YNNKEL (reference sequence). Trimming shortened V by 4 bases and J by 5 bases, and 15 bases separated the two germline ends. This CDR3 contains 14 residues. CDR3 coding DNA: TGTGCCAGCAGCCCGACTGGCCTCTCGGACGAGCAGTACTTC. It yields the protein CASSPTGLSDEQYF.

This clonotype has ten or more counts. The chain is built from TRBV7-6 and TRBJ2-3; D remains ambiguous. Germline loops: CDR1 SGHVS, CDR2 FNYEAQ. V lost 8 bases and J 4 bases, leaving 10 bases between the germline ends. This CDR3 has 12 residues. DNA for the CDR3: TGTGCCAGCGGATGGCGCGCAGATACGCAGTATTTT. Amino acid sequence: CASGWRADTQYF.

This clonotype is medium-sized (0.01 to 0.1%) within its sample. The chain has TRBV4-1 and TRBJ1-2, with 12 bases that match TRBD1. V gave up 0 bases and J gave up 7 bases; unmatched junction bases: 9. CDR3 length: 17 residues. Germline assignment: CDR1 MGHRA and CDR2 YSYEKL. For the CDR3, the DNA is TGCGCCAGCAGCCAAGACACCGGGACAGGGGGCGCGGTTGGCTACACCTTC. This sequence encodes CASSQDTGTGGAVGYTF.

This clonotype was counted ten times or more. The V call is TRBV5-4, the J call TRBJ1-1; TRBD1 is a possible D gene (5 bases). Trimming stripped 5 bases from V and 6 bases from J, with 14 bases between. In germline, CDR1 is SGHNT, CDR2 YYREEE (reference sequence). The CDR3 covers 13 residues. The DNA of the CDR3 is TGTGCCAGCAGTGTGGGAGGGACGCCTGAAGCTTTCTTT. Translation gives CASSVGGTPEAFF.

This clonotype was seen at least ten times. The chain has TRBV20-1 and TRBJ2-1; 7 bases are a match to TRBD2. Looked up from germline, CDR1 is DFQATT and CDR2 is SNEGSKA (reference sequence). CDR3 length equals 13 residues. V shed 3 bases, J shed 8 bases, and the junction held 7 bases outside the gene matches. Here the CDR3 reads CSARAPGRDEQFF. DNA for the CDR3: TGCAGTGCTAGGGCCCCGGGGAGGGATGAGCAGTTCTTC.

This clonotype was recorded many times. The J gene is TRBJ2-1, the V gene TRBV5-1; 7 bases are shared with TRBD1. The ends lost 0 bases at V and 4 bases at J; junction bases unmatched: 4. The CDR3 totals 15 residues. Germline CDR1 is SGHRS and CDR2 is YFSETQ. In DNA form, the CDR3 reads TGCGCCAGCAGCTTGGAGGGGGCTGGGTACAATGAGCAGTTCTTC. The encoded protein is CASSLEGAGYNEQFF.

Many counts were recorded for this clonotype. CDR3 amino acids: CASLGLWGPDTGELFF. Here the CDR3 DNA reads TGTGCCAGCCTTGGGCTTTGGGGTCCGGACACCGGGGAGCTGTTTTTT. The rearrangement uses TRBV6-1 and TRBJ2-2; D ambiguous. Germline values: CDR1 MNHNS, CDR2 SASEGT. Trimming left V 8 bases short and J 3 bases short, with 19 bases between. The CDR3 length is 16 residues.

This clonotype was seen many times. V gene TRBV27 combines with J gene TRBJ2-2; possibly TRBD1 for D (5 bases). Trimming removed 6 bases at V and 4 bases at J, with 12 bases between. Germline-derived CDR1 and CDR2 are MNHEY and SMNVEV (reference sequence). This CDR3 is built from 14 residues. CDR3 nucleotides: TGTGCCAGCAGCCAGCAGGGTCGCACCGGGGAGCTGTTTTTT. Amino acid sequence: CASSQQGRTGELFF.

This clonotype showed up just a few times. It may be a read error: a sequence one base away is much more abundant. This chain links TRBV12-3 or TRBV12-4 with TRBJ1-6, with D tentatively TRBD1 (5 bases). The CDR3 is 14 amino acids. V dropped 3 bases and J dropped 11 bases, with 14 bases sitting between them. The CDR3 bases are TGTGCCAGCAGTTTCCCGACGGGACGTACACCCCTCCACTTT. Its translation: CASSFPTGRTPLHF.

A word on this clonotype: This may stem from a read error, because a much larger clone lies one nucleotide away. The CDR3 DNA reads TGCAGTGCTGGGTTAGCGGGGCAAGATACGCAGTATTTT. This gives the protein CSAGLAGQDTQYF. The V gene is TRBV20-1, the J gene TRBJ2-3; 8 bases map to TRBD2. The trim removed 5 bases at V and 5 bases at J, leaving 6 bases unmatched. The CDR3 consists of 13 residues. Germline loops: CDR1 DFQATT, CDR2 SNEGSKA (reference sequence).

The table lists this clonotype with many counts. V is TRBV6-5 and J is TRBJ2-1, with 10 nucleotides matching TRBD1. Germline V lookup: CDR1 MNHEY, CDR2 SVGAGI. This CDR3 region has 16 residues. The trim removed 5 bases at V and 5 bases at J, leaving 9 bases unmatched. This CDR3 reads CASSPLPGQGHNEQFF. The CDR3, as DNA: TGTGCCAGCAGTCCCCTCCCGGGACAGGGGCACAATGAGCAGTTCTTC.

This clonotype appeared many times. This sequence joins TRBV5-1 and TRBJ2-1; TRBD2 agrees at 9 bases. Germline V gene sequence: CDR1 SGHRS, CDR2 YFSETQ. Losses at the gene ends were 0 bases for V and 7 bases for J; bases not matched to a gene: 8. CDR3 length equals 16 residues. CDR3 DNA: TGCGCCAGCAGCTTGGGCGGCGGGGGGGCCTCGAATGAGCAGTTCTTC. It translates to CASSLGGGGASNEQFF.

This clonotype was recorded many times. This chain joins TRBV20-1 and TRBJ2-1; tentatively, D is TRBD1 (5 bases). V lost 0 bases and J lost 3, with 9 bases in between. CDR1 DFQATT and CDR2 SNEGSKA come from the germline V gene (reference sequence). This CDR3 contains 14 residues. In nucleotides, the CDR3 is TGCAGTGCTAGAGACAGGGTTCGCTACAATGAGCAGTTCTTC. Translating gives CSARDRVRYNEQFF.

This clonotype was counted ten times or more. This chain joins TRBV5-1 and TRBJ1-2, with TRBD1 identical over 7 bases. Germline V lookup: CDR1 SGHRS, CDR2 YFSETQ. The length of the CDR3 is 14 residues. Trimming cost V 4 bases and J 3 bases; bases outside gene matches: 6. The CDR3 DNA reads TGCGCCAGCAGCCGAGGGGGCGCTGACTATGGCTACACCTTC. It specifies CASSRGGADYGYTF.

This clonotype was found many times. The chain joins TRBV5-1 to TRBJ2-5; 8 bases line up with TRBD1. The V gene end was trimmed by 4 bases and the J gene end by 3 bases; junction bases not matched to a gene: 8. CDR3 length: 15 residues. The germline V gene encodes CDR1 SGHRS and CDR2 YFSETQ. CDR3 sequence (DNA): TGCGCCAGCAGCATTACCGGGACAGGAGAAGAGACCCAGTACTTC. Protein sequence: CASSITGTGEETQYF.

This clonotype appeared many times. CDR3 nucleotides: TGTGCCAGCAGTTATGGGTATGGCTACAATGAGCAGTTCTTC. As protein: CASSYGYGYNEQFF. This chain uses TRBV6-5 with TRBJ2-1; D is unresolved. V was shortened by 3 bases and J by 3 bases, with 9 bases between the two germline ends. CDR1 MNHEY and CDR2 SVGAGI come from the germline V gene. The CDR3 runs to 14 residues.

This chain links TRBV20-1 with TRBJ1-1; D ambiguous. Trimming removed 1 base at V and 7 bases at J, with 10 bases between. The CDR3 spans 12 residues. Germline CDR1 is DFQATT and CDR2 is SNEGSKA (reference sequence). CDR3 in amino acids: CSARGLAYEAFF. For the CDR3, the DNA is TGCAGTGCTAGAGGCTTAGCTTATGAAGCTTTCTTT.

This clonotype was detected only a few times. This may be a read error: a much more frequent sequence differs by one nucleotide. V is TRBV5-1 and J is TRBJ2-7; D remains unclear. The CDR3 is 11 residues long. Germline V CDR1 and CDR2: SGHRS, YFSETQ. The CDR3 region is CDSSSYYEQYF. The CDR3 DNA reads as TGCGACAGCAGCTCCTACTACGAGCAGTACTTC. The full variable domain, with the rest looked up from reference TRBV5-1 and TRBJ2-7, is KAGVTQTPRYLIKTRGQQVTLSCSPISGHRSVSWYQQTPGQGLQFLFEYFSETQRNKGNFPGRFSGRQFSNSRSEMNVSTLELGDSALYLCDSSSYYEQYFGPGTRLTVT.

This clonotype was detected ten times or more. The genes are TRBV21-1 and TRBJ2-7; the table's D gene call, TRBD2, was not cross checked with the DNA. TRBV21-1 is a pseudogene segment. CDR3 length: 15 residues. The DNA of the CDR3 is TGTGCCAGCAGCAAAGAAAGTCCAGAAAACTACGAGCAGTACTTC. It is translated as CASSKESPENYEQYF.

This clonotype was observed at least ten times. The rearrangement uses TRBV15 and TRBJ2-5; possibly TRBD1 for D (5 bases). The CDR3 is made up of 15 amino acids. The V gene lost 1 base and the J gene lost 4 bases, with 13 bases spanning the gap. CDR1 is LNHNV, CDR2 YYDKDF, per germline (reference sequence). The CDR3 sequence is CATSRVTVLSETQYF. As DNA, the CDR3 is TGTGCCACCAGCAGAGTGACAGTTTTGTCAGAGACCCAGTACTTC.

In its sample, this clonotype was seen many times. The chain carries TRBV20-1 and TRBJ1-5; D gene uncertain. CDR3 length: 13 residues. Germline CDR1 is DFQATT and CDR2 is SNEGSKA (reference sequence). V was trimmed by 5 bases and J by 5 bases, leaving 13 bases between them. CDR3 nucleotide sequence: TGCAGTGCTGTAGCATCCGCGGATCAGCCCCAGCATTTT. It codes for CSAVASADQPQHF.

This clonotype appeared many times. This chain joins TRBV12-3 or TRBV12-4 and TRBJ2-1, with D tentatively TRBD1 (5 bases). The germline V and J ends were trimmed by 6 bases and 9 bases, with 24 bases remaining between them. The CDR3 length is 16 residues. This CDR3 reads CASSPSGPVTPGEQFF. The CDR3 coding sequence is TGTGCCAGCAGCCCCTCAGGGCCTGTAACCCCGGGTGAGCAGTTCTTC.

This clonotype showed up many times. This chain joins TRBV6-1 and TRBJ2-4; D may be TRBD1 (7 bases). This CDR3 comprises 15 residues. In germline, CDR1 is MNHNS, CDR2 SASEGT. Trimming took 3 bases from V and 0 from J, leaving 9 bases between them. CDR3 amino acids: CASSDRGAAKNIQYF. The CDR3 DNA reads as TGTGCCAGCAGTGACAGGGGGGCAGCCAAAAACATTCAGTACTTC.

The table lists this clonotype with many counts. The rearrangement links TRBV10-3 to TRBJ1-1, with no clear D. The CDR3 consists of 13 residues. V was trimmed by 0 bases and J by 4 bases, leaving 6 bases between them. The germline CDR1 and CDR2 sequences are ENHRY and SYGVKD. CDR3 residues: CAISESAGTEAFF. The CDR3, as DNA: TGTGCCATCAGTGAGTCTGCGGGCACTGAAGCTTTCTTT.

This clonotype was counted many times. V gene TRBV7-2 combines with J gene TRBJ2-5; the D gene could be TRBD1 or TRBD2 (5 bases each). CDR1 and CDR2 (germline): SGHTA, FQGNSA. V gave up 4 bases and J gave up 2 bases, with 17 bases separating them. The CDR3 loop spans 16 amino acids. CDR3 bases: TGTGCCAGCAGCTCCCTTGGGACGGGGCCACAAGAGACCCAGTACTTC. Its translation: CASSSLGTGPQETQYF.